Detailed here is one TCR beta chain. These data originate in a study of control samples from healthy donors and cancer patients. V lost 0 bases and J lost 5, with 7 bases in between. The CDR3 is made up of 13 amino acids. In germline, CDR1 is MNHNY, CDR2 SVGAGI (reference sequence). Data came from immunoSEQ multiplex PCR; TCRdb stores just in-frame clones and leaves some out. The sample includes approximately 100,000 clones, around nine tenths of them seen just once. The material sequenced was PBMCs. This clonotype was obtained from a man aged 55 to 70 with lung cancer. The chain links TRBV6-6 to TRBJ1-1; D is perhaps TRBD1 (5 bases). CDR3 bases: TGTGCCAGCAGTTACTCAGGGGCGACTGAAGCTTTCTTT. Encoded protein: CASSYSGATEAFF.